Following are 14 T cell receptor beta chains from one sample sequenced in a study of T-cell reconstitution after alpha-beta-depleted transplantation in children. Unique molecular identifiers were built into the TCRbeta library. In TCRdb, the PCR reads were re-called with MiXCR into one record per CDR3 protein. The sample lists roughly 500,000 distinct CDR3 sequences; approximately 29% were seen once. The material was PBMCs from the stem cell graft donor, obtained from the stem cell graft. Source of these receptors: a human donor who donated a stem cell graft to a child with aplastic anemia.

This clonotype was observed a handful of times. The rearrangement uses TRBV4-3 and TRBJ2-7, with D possibly matching TRBD1 (5 bases). V lost 0 bases and J 0 bases, leaving 18 bases between the germline ends. This CDR3 region has 18 residues. Germline assignment: CDR1 LGHNA and CDR2 YSLEER. CDR3 sequence: CASSQDHNTGWSSYEQYF. DNA for the CDR3: TGCGCCAGCAGCCAAGATCATAATACAGGATGGAGCTCCTACGAGCAGTACTTC.

This clonotype turned up a few times. The V and J genes are TRBV5-1 and TRBJ1-3; D not resolved. This CDR3 is built from 15 residues. CDR1 and CDR2 from the germline V gene are SGHRS and YFSETQ. V dropped 0 bases and J dropped 4 bases, with 11 bases sitting between them. The CDR3 DNA reads as TGCGCCAGCAGCTTGGATGGCCCCCCGGGAAACACCATATATTTT. Translated: CASSLDGPPGNTIYF.

This clonotype was seen a few times. The chain is built from TRBV18 and TRBJ1-5; D is possibly TRBD1 (5 bases). The V and J ends lost 0 bases and 4 bases respectively, with 10 bases between them. CDR1 is KGHSH, CDR2 LQKENI, per germline. The CDR3 is 15 amino acids. CDR3 protein: CASSPPGRGNQPQHF. CDR3 coding DNA: TGTGCCAGCTCACCACCGGGCCGGGGGAATCAGCCCCAGCATTTT.

This chain joins TRBV4-3 and TRBJ1-6, with TRBD1 identical over 7 bases. With 1 base clipped from V and 15 bases from J, the junction kept 9 bases outside the gene matches. CDR3 size: 14 residues. Germline CDR1 LGHNA, CDR2 YSLEER. The CDR3 DNA is TGCGCCAGCAGCCAAGTCGTTGTAGGGACAGTCCTCCACTTT. This gives the protein CASSQVVVGTVLHF.

There are a few counts of this clonotype. The chain has TRBV20-1 and TRBJ2-7, with 10 bases that match TRBD1. Germline V gives CDR1 DFQATT, CDR2 SNEGSKA (reference sequence). The V segment lost 0 bases and the J segment 7 bases; nucleotides outside the gene matches: 9. The CDR3 totals 15 residues. CDR3 nucleotides: TGCAGTGCTAGAGACTCGGGACAGGGGATGTTTGAGCAGTACTTC. It translates to CSARDSGQGMFEQYF.

The chain uses TRBV20-1 and TRBJ2-5; 10 nucleotides line up with TRBD2. CDR3 length: 15 residues. V shed 1 base, J shed 2 bases, and the junction held 4 bases outside the gene matches. Germline lookup yields CDR1 DFQATT and CDR2 SNEGSKA (reference sequence). CDR3 loop: CSARAGLAAQETQYF. In DNA form, the CDR3 reads TGCAGTGCTAGAGCCGGACTAGCGGCGCAAGAGACCCAGTACTTC.

J is TRBJ1-1 and V is TRBV10-3; 7 nucleotides align to TRBD1. With 7 bases clipped from V and 9 bases from J, the junction kept 14 bases outside the gene matches. Germline CDR1 ENHRY, CDR2 SYGVKD. The CDR3 spans 14 residues. The CDR3 protein is CAINRDRDLSQAFF. The CDR3 DNA is TGTGCCATCAACCGTGACAGGGATCTGTCTCAAGCTTTCTTT.

V usage is TRBV7-2 and J usage is TRBJ2-3; no reliable D call. Germline V gene data show CDR1 as SGHTA and CDR2 as FQGNSA. V gave up 1 base and J gave up 1 base, with 9 bases separating them. This CDR3 has 15 residues. The DNA of the CDR3 is TGTGCCAGCAGCTTAGTGGCCATCCGCACAGATACGCAGTATTTT. Its translation is CASSLVAIRTDTQYF.

The rearrangement uses TRBV14 and TRBJ2-7; the match to TRBD2 covers 9 bases. The CDR3 is 17 amino acids. Per the germline V gene, CDR1 is SGHDN and CDR2 is FVKESK. Trimming took 0 bases from V and 0 from J; bases not matched to a gene: 6. The CDR3 loop is CASSQDSGGRASYEQYF. For the CDR3, the DNA is TGTGCCAGCAGCCAAGATAGTGGCGGGAGGGCCTCCTACGAGCAGTACTTC.

This clonotype has only a few counts. This chain links TRBV29-1 with TRBJ2-3; D uncertain. This CDR3 is 14 amino acids long. Trimming left V 5 bases short and J 2 bases short, with 14 bases between. CDR1 and CDR2 from the germline V gene are SQVTM and ANQGSEA. Written as DNA, the CDR3 is TGCAGCGTTAAATGGTCCGGTTCCACAGATACGCAGTATTTT. The encoded protein is CSVKWSGSTDTQYF.

This clonotype was detected only a few times. The chain employs TRBV7-6 and TRBJ2-1; D is unclear. Trimming took 5 bases from V and 1 from J, leaving 12 bases between them. CDR1 and CDR2 from the germline V gene are SGHVS and FNYEAQ. The CDR3 totals 15 residues. For the CDR3, the DNA is TGTGCCAGCAGCCCTAAGGCGTTATCCTACAATGAGCAGTTCTTC. This translates into CASSPKALSYNEQFF.

J is TRBJ2-5 and V is TRBV7-9, with TRBD1 matching 7 bases. V lost 1 base, J lost 3 bases, and 8 bases stayed unmatched. The CDR3 loop spans 16 amino acids. CDR1 is SEHNR and CDR2 is FQNEAQ in the germline V gene (reference sequence). CDR3 loop: CASSLGFRDREETQYF. CDR3 sequence (DNA): TGTGCCAGCAGCTTAGGCTTTCGGGACAGAGAAGAGACCCAGTACTTC.

This CDR3 is CSARVQSGSGAYNEQFF. CDR3 nucleotides: TGCAGTGCTAGAGTCCAATCGGGCAGCGGGGCCTACAATGAGCAGTTCTTC. V gene TRBV20-1 combines with J gene TRBJ2-1; 7 bases fit TRBD2. Unmatched junction bases numbered 11, after V lost 1 base and J lost 2 bases. CDR1 is DFQATT and CDR2 is SNEGSKA in the germline V gene (reference sequence). The CDR3 runs 17 residues.

This clonotype was counted a few times. The chain carries TRBV9 and TRBJ2-7; D is unclear. The germline V and J ends were trimmed by 3 bases and 3 bases, with 4 bases remaining between them. CDR3 length: 11 residues. CDR1 is SGDLS and CDR2 is YYNGEE in the germline V gene. This CDR3 is CASSEVYEQYV. The CDR3 nucleotides read TGTGCCAGCAGCGAAGTCTACGAGCAGTACGTC.